The clone carrying this T cell receptor (beta chain) was detected many times. This specimen comes from a study of early T cells in non-severe SARS-CoV-2 infection. TCRdb independently ran MiXCR on the 5' RACE reads; one entry per CDR3 protein. The table records tens of thousands of distinct CDR3 sequences, 3% to 4.5% of them present only once. The receptor comes from an adult who was a healthcare worker with PCR-confirmed SARS-CoV-2 infection or an uninfected control (not recorded which). Sequencing used whole blood.

CDR3 protein: CASSSLAVSYNEQFF. The CDR3, as DNA: TGTGCCAGCAGCTCTCTAGCGGTCTCCTACAATGAGCAGTTCTTC. The chain uses TRBV7-2 and TRBJ2-1; the match to TRBD2 covers 7 bases. The germline V gene encodes CDR1 SGHTA and CDR2 FQGNSA. The CDR3 spans 15 residues. The J segment lost 0 bases and the V segment lost 4 bases, leaving 3 bases of the junction unmatched.